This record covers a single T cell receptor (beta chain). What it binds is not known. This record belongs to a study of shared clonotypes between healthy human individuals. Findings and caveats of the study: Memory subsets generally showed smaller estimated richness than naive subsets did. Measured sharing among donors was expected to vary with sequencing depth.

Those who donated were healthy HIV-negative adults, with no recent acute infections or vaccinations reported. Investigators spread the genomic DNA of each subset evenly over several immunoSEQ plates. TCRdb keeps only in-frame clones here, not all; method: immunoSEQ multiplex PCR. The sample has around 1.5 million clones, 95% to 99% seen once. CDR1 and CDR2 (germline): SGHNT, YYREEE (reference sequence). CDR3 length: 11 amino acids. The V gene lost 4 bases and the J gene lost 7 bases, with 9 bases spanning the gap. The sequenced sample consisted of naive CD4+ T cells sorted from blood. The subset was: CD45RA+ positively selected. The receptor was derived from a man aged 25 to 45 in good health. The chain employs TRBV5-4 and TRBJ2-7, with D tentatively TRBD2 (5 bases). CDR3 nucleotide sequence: TGTGCCAGCAGCATCGGGGAAGAGCAGTACTTC. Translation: CASSIGEEQYF.